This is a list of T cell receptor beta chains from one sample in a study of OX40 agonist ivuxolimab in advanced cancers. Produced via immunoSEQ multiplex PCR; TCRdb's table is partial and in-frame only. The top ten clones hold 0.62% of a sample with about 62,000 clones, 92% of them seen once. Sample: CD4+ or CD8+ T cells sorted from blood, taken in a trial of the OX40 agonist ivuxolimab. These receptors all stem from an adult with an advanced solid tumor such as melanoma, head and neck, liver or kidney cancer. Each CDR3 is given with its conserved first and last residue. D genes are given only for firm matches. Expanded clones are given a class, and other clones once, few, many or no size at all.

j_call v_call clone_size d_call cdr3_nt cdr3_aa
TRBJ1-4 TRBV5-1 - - TGCGCCAGCAGCGGGGAGGGATTTGAAAAACTGTTTTTT CASSGEGFEKLFF
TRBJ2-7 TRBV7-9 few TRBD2 TGTGCCAGCAGCCCGGGGGGGTCCTCCTACGAGCAGTACTTC CASSPGGSSYEQYF
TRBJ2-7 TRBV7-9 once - TGTGCCAGCAGCCCCGGTGGGGGACGGGGCTACGAGCAGTACTTC CASSPGGGRGYEQYF
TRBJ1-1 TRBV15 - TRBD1 TGTGCCACCAGCAGAGGACAGGGTGGGACTGAAGCTTTCTTT CATSRGQGGTEAFF
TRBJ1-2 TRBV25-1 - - TGTGCCAGCAGTGAAGGGGGCTGGAGGGGCTACACCTTC CASSEGGWRGYTF
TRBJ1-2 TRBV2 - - TGTGCCAGTACGCCCTCTACTAACTATGGCTACACCTTC CASTPSTNYGYTF
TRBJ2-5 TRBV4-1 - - TGCGCCAGCAGCCAAGACGGCGGTCGGCCGGAGACCCAGTACTTC CASSQDGGRPETQYF
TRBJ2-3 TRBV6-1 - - TGTGCCAGCAGCGGGGGCGGGGCAACAGATACGCAGTATTTT CASSGGGATDTQYF
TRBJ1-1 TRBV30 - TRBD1 TGTGCCTGGAGGTCGCCCAGGGGGCGCGTTCCGCCTGGGGGTGAAGCTTTCTTT CAWRSPRGRVPPGGEAFF
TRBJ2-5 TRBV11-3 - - TGTGCCAGCAGCACCCCCTCCACTATGATCCAAGAGACCCAGTACTTC CASSTPSTMIQETQYF
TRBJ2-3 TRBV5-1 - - TGCGCCAGCAGCTTCCGGGGGCCCACAGATACGCAGTATTTT CASSFRGPTDTQYF
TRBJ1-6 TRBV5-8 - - TGTGCCAGCAGCCCAACCCAACGGCTGGGCGGTTCACCCCTCCACTTT CASSPTQRLGGSPLHF
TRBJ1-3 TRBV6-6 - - TGTGCCAGCAGTTTAAACAGGGCCGCGGGAAACACCATATATTTT CASSLNRAAGNTIYF
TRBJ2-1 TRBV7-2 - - TGTGCCAGCAGCTTAGTGTTGACAGTCAATGAGCAGTTCTTC CASSLVLTVNEQFF
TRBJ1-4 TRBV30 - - TGTGCCTGGAGTGCAACTAATGAAAAACTGTTTTTT CAWSATNEKLFF
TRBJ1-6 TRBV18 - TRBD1 TGTGCCAGCTCACCACATAGGCCGGGACAGGGCAATTCACCCCTCCACTTT CASSPHRPGQGNSPLHF
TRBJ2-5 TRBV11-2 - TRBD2 TGTGCCAGCAGCCCCCAACTAGCGGGAGGAGAGACCCAGTACTTC CASSPQLAGGETQYF
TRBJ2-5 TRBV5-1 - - TGCGCCACCCGACCGGGGGGCGTCGAAGAGACCCAGTACTTC CATRPGGVEETQYF
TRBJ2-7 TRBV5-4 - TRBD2 TGTGCCAGCAGCTTGGCCTCTACTAGCGACTCAACATTGGACGAGCAGTACTTC CASSLASTSDSTLDEQYF
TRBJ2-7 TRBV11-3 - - TGTGCCAGCAGCCCAGTGGGGAGTTACGAGCAGTACTTC CASSPVGSYEQYF
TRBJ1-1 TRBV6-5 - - TGTGCCAGCAGTTACGGGGGTTCGGGCACTGAAGCTTTCTTT CASSYGGSGTEAFF
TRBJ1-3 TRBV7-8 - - TGTGCCAGCAGCTTCGGAACGACTGGAAACACCATATATTTT CASSFGTTGNTIYF
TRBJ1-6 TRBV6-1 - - TGTGCCAGCAGTGACGTTTCACCCCTCCACTTT CASSDVSPLHF
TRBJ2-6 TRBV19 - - TGTGCCAGTAGTATAGTGAATCTCCCTGGGGCCAACGTCCTGACTTTC CASSIVNLPGANVLTF
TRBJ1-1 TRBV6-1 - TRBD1 TGTGCCAGCAGGACAGGGGGCAGGGTCACTGAAGCTTTCTTT CASRTGGRVTEAFF
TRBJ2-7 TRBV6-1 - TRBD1 TGTGCCAGCACCCCGACAGGGGGGTACGAGCAGTACTTC CASTPTGGYEQYF
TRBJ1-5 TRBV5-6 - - TGTGCCAGCAGCTTGGAAGGGGGAGGGGATCAGCCCCAGCATTTT CASSLEGGGDQPQHF
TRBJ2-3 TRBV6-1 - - TGTGCCAGCAGGGTGGGCCCAGCCTTAGATACGCAGTATTTT CASRVGPALDTQYF
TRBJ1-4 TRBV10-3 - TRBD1 TGTGCCATCAGTGACAGGGGGGCAACTAATGAAAAACTGTTTTTT CAISDRGATNEKLFF
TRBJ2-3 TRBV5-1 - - TGCGCCAGCAGCTTGCAGGTTCCTAGCACAGATACGCAGTATTTT CASSLQVPSTDTQYF
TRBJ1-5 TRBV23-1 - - TGCGCCAGCAGATTACACCCTTACGGGGGGTGCAATCAGCCCCAGCATTTT CASRLHPYGGCNQPQHF
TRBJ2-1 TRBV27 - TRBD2 TGTGCCAGCAGTTTACGGGGGACTAGCGGGGGGTCTTACAATGAGCAGTTCTTC CASSLRGTSGGSYNEQFF
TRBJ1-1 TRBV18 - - TGTGCCAGCTCACCACCGCCGGGCCACACTGAAGCTTTCTTT CASSPPPGHTEAFF
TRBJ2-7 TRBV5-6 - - TGTGCCAGCAGCCAGGGTAGGCAACCATCCTACGAGCAGTACTTC CASSQGRQPSYEQYF
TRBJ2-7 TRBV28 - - TGTGCCAGCAGTTTGAAGGGTACCTACGAGCAGTACTTC CASSLKGTYEQYF
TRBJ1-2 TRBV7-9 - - TGTGCCAGCTCGGGCCAGGATCGCTATGGCTACACCTTC CASSGQDRYGYTF
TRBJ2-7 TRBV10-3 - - TGTGCCATCCGCAATGTCAGCTACGAGCAGTACTTC CAIRNVSYEQYF
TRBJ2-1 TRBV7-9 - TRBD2 TGTGCCAGCAGCTTCGGACTAGCGGGGGGGAGTTTCGGTGAGCAGTTCTTC CASSFGLAGGSFGEQFF
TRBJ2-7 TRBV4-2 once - TGTGCCAGCAGCCTTCAGGGGGGAGCGGGACCTAGCTCCTACGAGCAGTACTTC CASSLQGGAGPSSYEQYF
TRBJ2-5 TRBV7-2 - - TGTGCCAGCAGCTTAGCAGAGACCCAGTACTTC CASSLAETQYF
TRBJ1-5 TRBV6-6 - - TGTGCCAGCAGTCGGGGTGCGCATCAGCCCCAGCATTTT CASSRGAHQPQHF
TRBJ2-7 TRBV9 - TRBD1 TGTGCCAGCAGCGCCGGACAGGGGGCGTTCTACGAGCAGTACTTC CASSAGQGAFYEQYF
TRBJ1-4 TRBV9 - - TGTGCCAGCAGCGTAGGTTTGGGGAGAACTAATGAAAAACTGTTTTTT CASSVGLGRTNEKLFF
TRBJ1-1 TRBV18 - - TGTGCCAGCTCACCACCGGCAGGCAGGAACACTGAAGCTTTCTTT CASSPPAGRNTEAFF
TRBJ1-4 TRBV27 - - TGTGCCAGCAGTTTAAAAGCGGGACGTATCCTTAATGAAAAACTGTTTTTT CASSLKAGRILNEKLFF
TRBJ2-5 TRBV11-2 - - TGTGCCAGCAGTCCCCAAATGGCGGGGGCCAAGGGGACCCAGTACTTC CASSPQMAGAKGTQYF
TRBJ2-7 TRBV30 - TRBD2 TGTGCCTGGGGCAGACTAGCGGAACCCTACGAGCAGTACTTC CAWGRLAEPYEQYF
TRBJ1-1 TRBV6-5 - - TGTGCCAGCAGATTACTCCGGGGGGATCGGACTGAAGCTTTCTTT CASRLLRGDRTEAFF
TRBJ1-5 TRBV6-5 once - TGTGCCAGCAGTTACTCTGGGGGGAGACAGCCCCAGCATTTT CASSYSGGRQPQHF
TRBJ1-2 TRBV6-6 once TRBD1 TGTGCCAGCAGGCCTCCGGGACAGGAGAGCTATGGCTACACCTTC CASRPPGQESYGYTF
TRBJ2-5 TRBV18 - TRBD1 TGTGCCAGCTCTCCCGGACAGGGGCAAGAGACCCAGTACTTC CASSPGQGQETQYF
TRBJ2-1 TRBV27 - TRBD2 TGTGCCAGCAGAGGGACTAGCGGGGGGGCCAGCCTCTTC CASRGTSGGASLF
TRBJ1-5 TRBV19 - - TGTGCCAGTAGTATAGAAAGAGGACAGCCCCAGCATTTT CASSIERGQPQHF
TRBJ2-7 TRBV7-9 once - TGTGCCAGCAGCCCATCGGGACGGAGCTCCTACGAGCAGTACTTC CASSPSGRSSYEQYF
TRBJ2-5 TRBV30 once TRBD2 TGTGCCTGGGGTGGAGGGGGACTAGCGGGAGGGCTGAAGACCCAGTACTTC CAWGGGGLAGGLKTQYF
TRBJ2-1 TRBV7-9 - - TGTGCCAGCAGCTTACCGCTTAAAGGAGAGCAGTTCTTC CASSLPLKGEQFF